A single sample is the source of the 14 T cell receptor beta chains below, sequenced in a study of Graves' ophthalmopathy and Graves' hyperthyroidism. Researchers took RNA transcripts and amplified TCR beta CDR3 regions from them. Second-round multiplex PCR came after a first-round RT-PCR that employed HTBI primers. TCRdb reprocessed the multiplex PCR reads with MiXCR, giving one entry per CDR3 protein. Counted here are 300,000 or so distinct CDR3 sequences, under 20% occurring once; the ten biggest clones make up roughly an eighth. Material for sequencing was peripheral blood. The receptors derive from an adult man with Graves' ophthalmopathy.

The chain joins TRBV28 to TRBJ1-5; D ambiguous. The CDR3 has 13 residues. The V gene lost 3 bases and the J gene lost 6 bases, with 9 bases spanning the gap. Per germline, CDR1 MDHEN and CDR2 SYDVKM. CDR3 in DNA: TGTGCCAGCAGTTTCCTAACGGGTCAGCCCCAGCATTTT. This gives the protein CASSFLTGQPQHF.

In this sample, this clonotype turned up many times. The chain couples TRBV19 to TRBJ1-6, with a weak D call TRBD1 (6 bases). The germline V gene encodes CDR1 LNHDA and CDR2 SQIVND (reference sequence). V lost 6 bases and J 0 bases, leaving 12 bases between the germline ends. The CDR3 spans 16 residues. CDR3 DNA sequence: TGTGCCAGTAGAGAAACAGGGAGCTCCTATAATTCACCCCTCCACTTT. Translation gives CASRETGSSYNSPLHF.

The chain joins TRBV6-1 to TRBJ1-1, with no clear D. The CDR3 length is 12 residues. Germline CDR1 MNHNS, CDR2 SASEGT. The germline V and J ends were trimmed by 5 bases and 0 bases, with 4 bases remaining between them. CDR3 residues: CASSQMNTEAFF. The CDR3 nucleotides read TGTGCCAGCAGTCAGATGAACACTGAAGCTTTCTTT.

This clonotype was recorded at least ten times. This chain uses TRBV7-2 with TRBJ2-2; D is unclear. CDR3 length equals 14 residues. Per germline, CDR1 SGHTA and CDR2 FQGNSA. V lost 5 bases to trimming and J lost 7 bases, with 14 bases between them. The DNA for the CDR3 is TGTGCCAGCAGCCCCGGATACACTGACGGGGAGCTGTTTTTT. Protein product: CASSPGYTDGELFF.

The chain links TRBV6-1 to TRBJ1-2; 11 positions match TRBD1. With V trimmed by 6 bases and J by 10 bases, 10 bases remained unmatched. This CDR3 is built from 14 residues. The V gene's germline CDR1 is MNHNS and CDR2 SASEGT. CDR3 nucleotide sequence: TGTGCCAGCAGCGCCCCGGGACAGGGGGAAGACTACACCTTC. Translation gives CASSAPGQGEDYTF.

The V and J genes are TRBV20-1 and TRBJ2-7, with 10 bases matching TRBD1. V shed 3 bases, J shed 6 bases, and the junction held 5 bases outside the gene matches. The CDR3 totals 13 residues. Looked up from germline, CDR1 is DFQATT and CDR2 is SNEGSKA (reference sequence). The CDR3: CSASGQGVGEQYF. In DNA form, the CDR3 reads TGCAGTGCTAGCGGACAGGGGGTCGGCGAGCAGTACTTC.

At least ten counts were recorded for this clonotype. This rearrangement joins TRBV27 to TRBJ2-3; no reliable D call. CDR3 length: 16 amino acids. Per the germline V gene, CDR1 is MNHEY and CDR2 is SMNVEV (reference sequence). The V end lost 2 bases, the J end lost 2 bases, and 14 bases lay between the germline ends. CDR3 coding DNA: TGTGCCAGCAGTTTAGGTAGGACCGTACCCACAGATACGCAGTATTTT. Residues: CASSLGRTVPTDTQYF.

In its sample, this clonotype was seen many times. The CDR3: CASSFVNAGQSTGELFF. Here the CDR3 DNA reads TGTGCCAGCAGCTTTGTAAACGCAGGACAGTCCACCGGGGAGCTGTTTTTT. The chain uses TRBV11-2 and TRBJ2-2, with D tentatively TRBD1 (6 bases). The CDR3 length is 17 residues. Germline V gene data show CDR1 as SGHAT and CDR2 as FQNNGV. V gave up 3 bases and J gave up 4 bases, with 18 bases separating them.

This clonotype was observed many times. This chain links TRBV19 with TRBJ1-1; D remains unclear. The CDR3 covers 13 residues. Germline V gives CDR1 LNHDA, CDR2 SQIVND (reference sequence). Trimming removed 7 bases at V and 1 base at J, with 10 bases between. The CDR3 bases are TGTGCCAGTACCCCAAACCCGAACACTGAAGCTTTCTTT. It is translated as CASTPNPNTEAFF.

This clonotype was picked up many times. This sequence joins TRBV2 and TRBJ1-3, with D maybe TRBD1 (6 bases). The germline gives CDR1 SNHLY, CDR2 FYNNEI. The CDR3 length is 15 residues. Deletions cut 4 bases from V and 0 bases from J, with 10 bases between. CDR3 bases: TGTGCCAGCAGTGGGACAGTGACCTCTGGAAACACCATATATTTT. It encodes CASSGTVTSGNTIYF.

This clonotype was counted many times. This chain joins TRBV6-5 and TRBJ2-2, with 10 bases fitting TRBD2. The CDR3 has 15 amino acids. The V and J ends lost 3 bases and 6 bases, in that order; junction bases with no gene match: 4. Germline CDR1 and CDR2: MNHEY and SVGAGI. CDR3 bases: TGTGCCAGCAGTTATCTAGCGGGGGAACCCGGGGAGCTGTTTTTT. As protein: CASSYLAGEPGELFF.

This clonotype was detected ten times or more. This chain joins TRBV12-3 or TRBV12-4 and TRBJ2-7; 16 nucleotides align to TRBD2. The CDR3 totals 16 residues. V gave up 6 bases and J gave up 0 bases; unmatched junction bases: 2. CDR3 coding DNA: TGTGCCAGCAGGGGGACTAGCGGGAGGGCCTCCTACGAGCAGTACTTC. It yields the protein CASRGTSGRASYEQYF.

This sequence joins TRBV6-2 or TRBV6-3 and TRBJ2-7, with 7 bases aligning to TRBD1. Trimming removed 5 bases from V and 1 base from J; junction bases left unmatched: 11. This CDR3 is 16 amino acids long. Germline values: CDR1 MNHEY, CDR2 SVGEGT. The CDR3 coding sequence is TGTGCCAGCAGTCGAATCGCCGGGACAGAGTCCTACGAGCAGTACTTC. Its translation: CASSRIAGTESYEQYF.

This clonotype was counted ten times or more. The gene calls are TRBV6-1 and TRBJ2-7; D gene ambiguous. The CDR3 sequence is 13 residues long. Germline CDR1 is MNHNS and CDR2 is SASEGT. Trimming stripped 2 bases from V and 4 bases from J, with 9 bases between. The CDR3 DNA reads TGTGCCAGCAGTGAATATTCTGGGTACGAGCAGTACTTC. Translation gives CASSEYSGYEQYF.